This TCR beta chain was retrieved from a study of blood T cell repertoires in COVID-19. Turning to the study itself: The United States, Italy and Spain supplied acute and convalescent COVID-19 samples. PBMCs, B-cell-depleted T cells, or T cells provided the cDNA or gDNA that made up the material.

The germline V gene encodes CDR1 MNHEY and CDR2 SMNVEV (reference sequence). V was cut by 5 bases and J by 9 bases, with 14 bases left in between. The CDR3 totals 12 residues. Methods used by the authors: The assay estimated nucleated cells by amplifying reference gene primers. Assay used: immunoSEQ multiplex PCR; TCRdb lists only in-frame clones, some missing. V, J and clone size derive from that table, while D and trimming were established from the DNA sequence. The repertoire holds some 50,000 clones, approximately 87% seen once, with under 9.5% in the top ten. The sequencing input was peripheral blood. The source is a human donor in a cohort sampled during active COVID-19. V usage is TRBV27 and J usage is TRBJ2-7; D may be TRBD2 (6 bases). CDR3 in amino acids: CASSPIGGAQYF. The CDR3 region has the DNA TGTGCCAGCAGTCCAATCGGCGGGGCGCAGTACTTC.